This TCR beta chain was documented in a study of beta chain features in type 1 diabetes. General study findings and limits: Type 1 diabetes patients had TCRB CDR3s that were shorter (moderately but significantly so) in all four CD4+ subsets.

The isolated RNA, all of it, was reverse transcribed, so expressed TCRB transcripts were what got sequenced. Produced via immunoSEQ multiplex PCR; TCRdb's table is partial and in-frame only. The table includes 300,000 or so clones, approximately 13% detected once. As to this clone: The target antigen is unknown.

The trim removed 4 bases at V and 9 bases at J, leaving 6 bases unmatched. The CDR3 has 14 amino acids. The germline V gene encodes CDR1 SGDLS and CDR2 YYNGEE. Sequences were obtained from naive CD4+ T cells from blood. The chain combines TRBV9 with TRBJ2-7; 14 bases agree with TRBD2. This TCR was sampled from a woman younger than 30 with type 1 diabetes. In nucleotides, the CDR3 is TGTGCCAGCAGCCCCGGGACTAGCGGGAGTCGGCAGTACGTC. The encoded protein is CASSPGTSGSRQYV.